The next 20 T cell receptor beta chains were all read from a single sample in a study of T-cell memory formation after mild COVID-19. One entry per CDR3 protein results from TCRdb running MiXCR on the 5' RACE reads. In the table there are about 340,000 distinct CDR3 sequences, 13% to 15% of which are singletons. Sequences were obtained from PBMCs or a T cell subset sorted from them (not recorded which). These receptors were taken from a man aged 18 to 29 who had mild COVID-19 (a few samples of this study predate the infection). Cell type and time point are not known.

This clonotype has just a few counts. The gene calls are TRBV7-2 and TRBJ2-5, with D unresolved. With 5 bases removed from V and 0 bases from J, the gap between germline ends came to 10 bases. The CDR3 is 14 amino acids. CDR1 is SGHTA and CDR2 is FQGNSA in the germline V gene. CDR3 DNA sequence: TGTGCCAGCAGCCCCCTCACGAACCAAGAGACCCAGTACTTC. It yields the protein CASSPLTNQETQYF. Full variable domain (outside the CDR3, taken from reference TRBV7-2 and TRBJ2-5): GAGVSQSPSNKVTEKGKDVELRCDPISGHTALYWYRQSLGQGLEFLIYFQGNSAPDKSGLPSDRFSAERTGGSVSTLTIQRTQQEDSAVYLCASSPLTNQETQYFGPGTRLLVL.

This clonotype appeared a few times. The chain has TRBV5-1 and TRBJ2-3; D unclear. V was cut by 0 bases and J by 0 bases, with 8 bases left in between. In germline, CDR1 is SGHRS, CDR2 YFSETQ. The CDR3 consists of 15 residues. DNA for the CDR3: TGCGCCAGCAGCTTGGCAACAGCAAGCACAGATACGCAGTATTTT. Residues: CASSLATASTDTQYF.

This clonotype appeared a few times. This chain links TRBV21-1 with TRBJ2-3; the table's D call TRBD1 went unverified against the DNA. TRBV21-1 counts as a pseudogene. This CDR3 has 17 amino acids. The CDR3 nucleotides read TGTGCCAGCAGCAAAGGGCAGGGGGGTTCGAACACAGATACGCAGTATTTT. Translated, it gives CASSKGQGGSNTDTQYF.

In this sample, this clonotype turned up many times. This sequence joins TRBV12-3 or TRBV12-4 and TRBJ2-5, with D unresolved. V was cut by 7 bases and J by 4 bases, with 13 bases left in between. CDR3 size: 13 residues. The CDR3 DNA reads TGTGCCAGCACCTCGGGCCCGCCAGAGACCCAGTACTTC. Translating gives CASTSGPPETQYF.

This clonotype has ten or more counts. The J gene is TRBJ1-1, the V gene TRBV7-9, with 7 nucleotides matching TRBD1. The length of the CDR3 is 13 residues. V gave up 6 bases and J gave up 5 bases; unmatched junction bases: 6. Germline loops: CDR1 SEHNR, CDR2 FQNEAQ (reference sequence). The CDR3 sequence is CASSHDRVTEAFF. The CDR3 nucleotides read TGTGCCAGCAGTCATGACAGGGTAACTGAAGCTTTCTTT.

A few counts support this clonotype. The CDR3 DNA sequence: TGTGCCAGCAGTTTAGCAGTGGGGCCACACGAGCAGTACTTC. Amino acid sequence: CASSLAVGPHEQYF. The chain has TRBV12-3 or TRBV12-4 and TRBJ2-7; tentative D call: TRBD1 (5 bases). The CDR3 is made up of 14 amino acids. Deletions cut 0 bases from V and 5 bases from J, with 11 bases between.

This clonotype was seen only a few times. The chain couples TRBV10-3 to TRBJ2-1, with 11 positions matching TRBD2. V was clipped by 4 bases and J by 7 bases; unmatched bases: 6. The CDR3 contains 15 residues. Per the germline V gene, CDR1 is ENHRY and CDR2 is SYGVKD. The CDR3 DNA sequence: TGTGCCATCAGTGTAACTAGCGGGGGTAGGAATGAGCAGTTCTTC. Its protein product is CAISVTSGGRNEQFF.

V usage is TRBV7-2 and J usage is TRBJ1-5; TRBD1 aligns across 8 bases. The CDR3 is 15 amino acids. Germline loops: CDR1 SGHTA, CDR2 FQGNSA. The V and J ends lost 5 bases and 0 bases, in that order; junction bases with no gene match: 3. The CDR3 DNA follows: TGTGCCAGCAGCGGCGGGACAGGTAGCAATCAGCCCCAGCATTTT. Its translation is CASSGGTGSNQPQHF. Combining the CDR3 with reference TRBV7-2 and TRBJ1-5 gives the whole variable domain GAGVSQSPSNKVTEKGKDVELRCDPISGHTALYWYRQSLGQGLEFLIYFQGNSAPDKSGLPSDRFSAERTGGSVSTLTIQRTQQEDSAVYLCASSGGTGSNQPQHFGDGTRLSIL.

In DNA form, the CDR3 reads TGTGCCAGTAGTCCTATACCTTCTGGGGCCAACGTCCTGACTTTC. Translated: CASSPIPSGANVLTF. The J gene is TRBJ2-6, the V gene TRBV19; D is unclear. This CDR3 contains 15 residues. Germline assignment: CDR1 LNHDA and CDR2 SQIVND (reference sequence). Between the trimmed V and J ends, which lost 5 bases and 1 base, there was a span of 9 bases.

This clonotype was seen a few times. This CDR3 reads CSVAVWTDFYEQYF. Written as DNA, the CDR3 is TGCAGCGTGGCCGTGTGGACGGATTTTTACGAGCAGTACTTC. This chain joins TRBV29-1 and TRBJ2-7; no clear D gene. This CDR3 is built from 14 residues. Trimming left V 6 bases short and J 4 bases short, with 19 bases between. Germline V gene sequence: CDR1 SQVTM, CDR2 ANQGSEA.

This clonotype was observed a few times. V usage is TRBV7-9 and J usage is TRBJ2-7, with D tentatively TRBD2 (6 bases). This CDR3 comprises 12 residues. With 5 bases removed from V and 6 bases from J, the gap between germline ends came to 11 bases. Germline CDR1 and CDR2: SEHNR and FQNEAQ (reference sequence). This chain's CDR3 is CASSHGGGEQYF. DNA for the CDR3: TGTGCCAGCAGCCACGGGGGTGGCGAGCAGTACTTC.

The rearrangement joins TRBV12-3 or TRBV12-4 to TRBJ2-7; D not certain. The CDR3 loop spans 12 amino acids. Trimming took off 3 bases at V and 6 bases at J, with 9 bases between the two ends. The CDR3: CASSFNTAEQYF. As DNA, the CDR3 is TGTGCCAGCAGTTTTAATACAGCCGAGCAGTACTTC.

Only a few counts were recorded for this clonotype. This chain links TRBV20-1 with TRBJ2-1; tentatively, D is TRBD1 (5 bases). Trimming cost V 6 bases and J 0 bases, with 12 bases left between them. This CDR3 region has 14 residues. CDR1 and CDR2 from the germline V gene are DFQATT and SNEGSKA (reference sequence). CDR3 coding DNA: TGCAGTGCGCAAGGGGTGAGCTCCTACAATGAGCAGTTCTTC. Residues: CSAQGVSSYNEQFF.

CDR3 sequence reads: CATSRDRAPGQYF. The DNA for the CDR3 is TGTGCCACCAGCAGAGATAGGGCTCCCGGCCAGTACTTC. The chain uses TRBV15 and TRBJ2-5; D call uncertain. The CDR3 extends over 13 amino acids. The germline gives CDR1 LNHNV, CDR2 YYDKDF (reference sequence). V shed 0 bases and J shed 10 bases, with 12 bases lying between them.

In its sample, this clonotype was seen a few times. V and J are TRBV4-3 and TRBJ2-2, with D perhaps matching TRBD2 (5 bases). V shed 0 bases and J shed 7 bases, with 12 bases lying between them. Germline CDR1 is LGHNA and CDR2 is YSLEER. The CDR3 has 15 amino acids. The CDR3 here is CASSQDEGRGGELFF. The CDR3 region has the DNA TGCGCCAGCAGCCAAGACGAGGGCCGGGGCGGGGAGCTGTTTTTT.

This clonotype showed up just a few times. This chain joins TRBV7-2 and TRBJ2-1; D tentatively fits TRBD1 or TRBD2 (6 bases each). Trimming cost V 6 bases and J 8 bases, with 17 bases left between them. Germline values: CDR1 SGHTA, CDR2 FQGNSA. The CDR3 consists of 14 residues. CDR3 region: CASRPPGGWDEQFF. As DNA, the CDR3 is TGTGCCAGCAGGCCCCCCGGGGGCTGGGATGAGCAGTTCTTC.

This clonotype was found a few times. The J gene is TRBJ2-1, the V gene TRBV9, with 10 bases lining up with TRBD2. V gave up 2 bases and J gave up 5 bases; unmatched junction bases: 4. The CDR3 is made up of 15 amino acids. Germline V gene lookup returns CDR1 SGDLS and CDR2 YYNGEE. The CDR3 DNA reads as TGTGCCAGCAGCGTGAGCGGGGGGGCTAACAATGAGCAGTTCTTC. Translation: CASSVSGGANNEQFF.

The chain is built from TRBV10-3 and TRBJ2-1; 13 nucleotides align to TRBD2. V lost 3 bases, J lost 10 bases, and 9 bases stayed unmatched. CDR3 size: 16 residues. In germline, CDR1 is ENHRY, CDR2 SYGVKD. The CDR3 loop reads CAISDTTSGGLGEQFF. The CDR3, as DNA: TGTGCCATCAGTGATACGACTAGCGGGGGGCTCGGGGAGCAGTTCTTC.

The CDR3 loop reads CSVWTGGNTIYF. In DNA form, the CDR3 reads TGCAGCGTCTGGACAGGTGGAAACACCATATATTTT. The rearrangement uses TRBV29-1 and TRBJ1-3; 7 bases match TRBD1. Trimming removed 6 bases from V and 3 bases from J; junction bases left unmatched: 2. The V gene's germline CDR1 is SQVTM and CDR2 ANQGSEA. The CDR3 extends over 12 amino acids.

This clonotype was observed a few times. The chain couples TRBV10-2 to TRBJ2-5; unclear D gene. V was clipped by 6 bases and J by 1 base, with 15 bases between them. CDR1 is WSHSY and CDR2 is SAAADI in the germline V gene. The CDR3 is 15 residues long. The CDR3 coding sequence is TGCGCCAGCAGAACGGTTTCAGGTTTCCAAGAGACCCAGTACTTC. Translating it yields CASRTVSGFQETQYF.